This TCR beta chain derives from a study of identical twins. The CDR3 extends over 18 amino acids. Germline loops: CDR1 MRHNA, CDR2 SNTAGT. The trim removed 2 bases at V and 5 bases at J, leaving 14 bases unmatched. The study, taken as a whole, reports: Models predicted less out-of-frame TCR alpha sharing in monozygotic twins than was found.

TCRdb re-derived calls from the 5' RACE reads in MiXCR, one entry per CDR3 protein. There are 650,000 to 800,000 distinct CDR3 sequences in the sample; around 8.3% occur only once, and approximately 0.94% lies in the top ten. This clonotype appeared many times. Its antigen is unknown. These data also formed part of another study, on yellow fever vaccine responses in identical twins.

The chain carries TRBV6-4 and TRBJ2-7, with 11 bases fitting TRBD1. The sample was PBMCs. The source is a woman younger than 35 in good health. For the CDR3, the DNA is TGTGCCAGCAGTGACCTCACGCGGACAGGGGGCGGGAGACACGAGCAGTACTTC. Encoded protein: CASSDLTRTGGGRHEQYF.